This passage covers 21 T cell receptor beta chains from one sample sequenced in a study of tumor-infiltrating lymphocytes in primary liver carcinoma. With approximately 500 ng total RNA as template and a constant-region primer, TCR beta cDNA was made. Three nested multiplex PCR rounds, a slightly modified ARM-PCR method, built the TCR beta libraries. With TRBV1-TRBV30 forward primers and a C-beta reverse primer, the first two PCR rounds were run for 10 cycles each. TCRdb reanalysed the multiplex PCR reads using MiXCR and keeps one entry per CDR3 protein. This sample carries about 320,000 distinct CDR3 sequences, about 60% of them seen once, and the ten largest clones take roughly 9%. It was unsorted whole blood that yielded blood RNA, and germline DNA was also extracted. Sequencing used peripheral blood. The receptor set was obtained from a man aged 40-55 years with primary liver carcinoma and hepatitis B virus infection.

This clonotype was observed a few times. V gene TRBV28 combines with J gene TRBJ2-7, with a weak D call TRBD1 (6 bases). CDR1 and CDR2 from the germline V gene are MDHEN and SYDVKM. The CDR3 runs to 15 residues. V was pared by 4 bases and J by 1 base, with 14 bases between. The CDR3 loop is CASSSGDTVSYEQYF. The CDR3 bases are TGTGCCAGCAGTTCTGGGGACACGGTATCCTACGAGCAGTACTTC.

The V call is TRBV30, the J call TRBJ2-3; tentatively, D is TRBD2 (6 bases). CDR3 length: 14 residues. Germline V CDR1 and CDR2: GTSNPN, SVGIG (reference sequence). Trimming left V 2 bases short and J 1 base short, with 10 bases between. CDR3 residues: CAWSREKGTDTQYF. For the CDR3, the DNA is TGTGCCTGGAGTCGGGAGAAGGGCACAGATACGCAGTATTTT.

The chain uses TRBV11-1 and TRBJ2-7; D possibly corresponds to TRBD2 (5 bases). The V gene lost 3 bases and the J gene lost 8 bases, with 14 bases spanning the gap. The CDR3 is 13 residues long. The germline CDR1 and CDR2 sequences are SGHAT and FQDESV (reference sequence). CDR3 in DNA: TGTGCCAGCAGCTTCGTGGACTCAGAGAAGCAGTACTTC. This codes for CASSFVDSEKQYF.

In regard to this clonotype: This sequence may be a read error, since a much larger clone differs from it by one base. CDR3 sequence reads: CSTALGVTDTQYF. The CDR3 DNA follows: TGCAGCACTGCCTTGGGGGTCACAGATACGCAGTATTTT. The V call is TRBV29-1, the J call TRBJ2-3, with D perhaps being TRBD1 or TRBD2 (5 bases each). The CDR3 runs 13 residues. CDR1 is SQVTM, CDR2 ANQGSEA, per germline. Trimming removed 8 bases from V and 2 bases from J, with 14 bases in between.

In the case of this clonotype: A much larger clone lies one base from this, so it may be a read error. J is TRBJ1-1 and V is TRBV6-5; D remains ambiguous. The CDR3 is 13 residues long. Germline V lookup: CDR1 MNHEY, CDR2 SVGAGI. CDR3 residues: CASTYTGSAEAFF. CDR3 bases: TGTGCCAGCACTTACACTGGCAGCGCTGAAGCTTTCTTT.

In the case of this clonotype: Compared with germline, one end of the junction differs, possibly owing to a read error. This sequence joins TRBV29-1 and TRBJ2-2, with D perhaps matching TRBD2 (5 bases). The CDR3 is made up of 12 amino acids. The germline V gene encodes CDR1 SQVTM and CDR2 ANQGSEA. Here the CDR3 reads CGVQKQTGELFF. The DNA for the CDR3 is TGCGGCGTTCAGAAGCAGACCGGGGAACTGTTTTTT.

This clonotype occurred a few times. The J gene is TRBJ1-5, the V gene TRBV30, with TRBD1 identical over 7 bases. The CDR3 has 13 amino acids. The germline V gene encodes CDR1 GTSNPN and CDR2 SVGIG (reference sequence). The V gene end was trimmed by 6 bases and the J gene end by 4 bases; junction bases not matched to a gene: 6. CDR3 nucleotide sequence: TGTGCCTGCTCGACAGGGACTAATCAGCCCCAGCATTTT. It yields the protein CACSTGTNQPQHF.

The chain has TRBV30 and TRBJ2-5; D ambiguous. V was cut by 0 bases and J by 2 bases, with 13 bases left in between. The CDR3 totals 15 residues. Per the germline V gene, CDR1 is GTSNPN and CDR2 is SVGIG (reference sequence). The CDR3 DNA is TGTGCCTGGAGTGTAAGTCTACCCCCTCAAGAGACCCAGTACTTC. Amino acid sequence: CAWSVSLPPQETQYF.

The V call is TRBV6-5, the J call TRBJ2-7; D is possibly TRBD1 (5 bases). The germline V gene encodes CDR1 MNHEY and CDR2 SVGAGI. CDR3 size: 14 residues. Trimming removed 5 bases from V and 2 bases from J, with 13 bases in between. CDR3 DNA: TGTGCCAGCAGTCCACCGACAGCAACCTACGAGCAGTACTTC. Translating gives CASSPPTATYEQYF.

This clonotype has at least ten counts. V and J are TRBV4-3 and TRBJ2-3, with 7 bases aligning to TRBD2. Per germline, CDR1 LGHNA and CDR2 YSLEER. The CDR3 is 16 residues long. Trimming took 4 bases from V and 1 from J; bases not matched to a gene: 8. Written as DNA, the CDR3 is TGCGCCAGCAGCCGTGAAGCGGGAATTGGCACAGATACGCAGTATTTT. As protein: CASSREAGIGTDTQYF.

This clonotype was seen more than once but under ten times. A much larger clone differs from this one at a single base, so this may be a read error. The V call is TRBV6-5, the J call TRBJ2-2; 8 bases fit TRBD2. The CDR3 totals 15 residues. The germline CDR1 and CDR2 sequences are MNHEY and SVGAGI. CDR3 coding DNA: TGTACCAGCAGACCGGGAGGGTCTAACACCGGGGAGCTGTTTTTT. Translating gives CTSRPGGSNTGELFF.

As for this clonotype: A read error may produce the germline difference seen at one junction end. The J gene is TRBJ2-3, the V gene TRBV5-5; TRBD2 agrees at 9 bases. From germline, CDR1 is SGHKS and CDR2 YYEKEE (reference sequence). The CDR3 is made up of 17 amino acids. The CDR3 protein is CASSLGLAGSRTDMQYF. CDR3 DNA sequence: TGTGCCAGCAGCTTAGGGCTAGCGGGATCACGCACAGATATGCAGTATTTT. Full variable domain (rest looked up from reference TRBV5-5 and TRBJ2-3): DAGVTQSPTHLIKTRGQQVTLRCSPISGHKSVSWYQQVLGQGPQFIFQYYEKEERGRGNFPDRFSARQFPNYSSELNVNALLLGDSALYLCASSLGLAGSRTDMQYFGPGTRLTVL.

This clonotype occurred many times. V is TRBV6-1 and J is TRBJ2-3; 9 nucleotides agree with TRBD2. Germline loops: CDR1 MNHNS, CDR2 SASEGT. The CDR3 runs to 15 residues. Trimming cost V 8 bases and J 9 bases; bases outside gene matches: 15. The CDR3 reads CASRSVAGDFGTQYF. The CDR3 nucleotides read TGTGCCAGCCGGTCGGTAGCGGGAGATTTCGGGACGCAGTATTTT.

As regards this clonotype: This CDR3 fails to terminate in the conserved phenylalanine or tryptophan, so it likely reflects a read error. The CDR3: CASSVSLEGTQYL. The CDR3 nucleotides are TGCGCCAGCAGTGTCTCACTTGAGGGGACGCAGTATCTT. J is TRBJ2-3 and V is TRBV10-1; perhaps D is TRBD1 or TRBD2 (5 bases each). Per germline, CDR1 WNHNN and CDR2 SYGVQD (reference sequence). V lost 4 bases and J 9 bases, leaving 14 bases between the germline ends. There are 13 residues in the CDR3.

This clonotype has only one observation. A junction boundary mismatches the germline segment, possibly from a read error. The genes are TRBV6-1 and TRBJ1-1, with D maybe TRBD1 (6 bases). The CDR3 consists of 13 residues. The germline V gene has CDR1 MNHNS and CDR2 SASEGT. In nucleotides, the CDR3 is TGTTCCAGCAGTGGGACATCGAACACTGAAGCTTTCTTT. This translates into CSSSGTSNTEAFF.

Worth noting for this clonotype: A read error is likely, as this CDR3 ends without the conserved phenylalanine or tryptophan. The CDR3 DNA is TGTACCAGCAGCTTGAATCGGGAGACCCAGTACTCC. As protein: CTSSLNRETQYS. The rearrangement joins TRBV11-2 to TRBJ2-5; D gene ambiguous. This CDR3 has 12 amino acids. Germline lookup yields CDR1 SGHAT and CDR2 FQNNGV.

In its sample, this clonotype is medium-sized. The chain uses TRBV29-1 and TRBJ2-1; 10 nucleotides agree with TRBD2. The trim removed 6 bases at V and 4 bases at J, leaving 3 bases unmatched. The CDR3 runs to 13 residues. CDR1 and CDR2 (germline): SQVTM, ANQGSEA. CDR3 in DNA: TGCAGCGTCTCTAGCGGGGGTTACAATGAGCAGTTCTTC. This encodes CSVSSGGYNEQFF.

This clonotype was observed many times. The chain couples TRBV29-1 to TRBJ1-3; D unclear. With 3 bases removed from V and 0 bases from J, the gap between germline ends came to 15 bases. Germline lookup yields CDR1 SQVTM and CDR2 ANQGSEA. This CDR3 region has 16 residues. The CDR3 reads CSVEGSGRRSGNTIYF. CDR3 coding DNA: TGCAGCGTTGAGGGGTCGGGCAGGCGCTCTGGAAACACCATATATTTT.

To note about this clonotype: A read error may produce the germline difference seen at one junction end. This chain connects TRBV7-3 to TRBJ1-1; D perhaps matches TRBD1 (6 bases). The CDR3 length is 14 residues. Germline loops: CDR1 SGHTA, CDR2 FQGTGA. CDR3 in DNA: TGTGCCAGCAGCCCACGGGCAGGGGACACTGAAGCTCTCTTT. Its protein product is CASSPRAGDTEALF.

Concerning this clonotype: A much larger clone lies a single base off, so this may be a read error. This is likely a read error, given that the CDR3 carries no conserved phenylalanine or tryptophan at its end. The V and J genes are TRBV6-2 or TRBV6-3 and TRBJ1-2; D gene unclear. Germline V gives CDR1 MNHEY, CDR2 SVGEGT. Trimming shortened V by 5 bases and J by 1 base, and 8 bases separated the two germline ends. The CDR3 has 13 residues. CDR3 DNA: TGTGCCAGCAGTCCCCGAAGTAACTATGGCTACACCTCC. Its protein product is CASSPRSNYGYTS.

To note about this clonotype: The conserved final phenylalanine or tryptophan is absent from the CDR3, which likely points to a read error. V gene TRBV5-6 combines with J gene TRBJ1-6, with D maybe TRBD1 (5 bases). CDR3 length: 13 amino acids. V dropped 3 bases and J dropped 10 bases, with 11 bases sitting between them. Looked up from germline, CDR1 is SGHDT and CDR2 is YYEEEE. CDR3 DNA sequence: TGTGCCAGCAGCTCCAGGGTAGGGTCACCCCTCCACCTT. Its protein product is CASSSRVGSPLHL.